The 30 T cell receptor beta chains reported below all come from one sample, sequenced in a study of cytomegalovirus exposure and HLA in healthy donors. A multiplex PCR was run with 60 Vbeta primers and 13 Jbeta primers. Assay: immunoSEQ multiplex PCR; the TCRdb copy retains only in-frame clones and omits some. The profile covers approximately 90,000 clones, with 75% to 80% appearing a single time and about 4% taken by the ten largest. The material sequenced was PBMCs. The receptors were gathered from a man under 40 in good health and CMV-seronegative.

The chain carries TRBV28 and TRBJ2-1; 11 bases line up with TRBD2. Germline V gene sequence: CDR1 MDHEN, CDR2 SYDVKM. The CDR3 totals 15 residues. V lost 5 bases to trimming and J lost 6 bases; unmatched junction nucleotides: 6. The CDR3 nucleotides are TGTGCCAGCAGTACTCCCGGGACTAGCGGCAATGAGCAGTTCTTC. This codes for CASSTPGTSGNEQFF.

This clone was counted once. The genes are TRBV2 and TRBJ2-5; maybe TRBD1 (5 bases). The end of the DNA is better explained by TRBJ2-7, so the J call may be wrong. This CDR3 comprises 15 residues. CDR1 is SNHLY and CDR2 is FYNNEI in the germline V gene. CDR3 nucleotides: TGTGCCAGCAGTCGACAGACTTCGAATCCCTACGAGCAGTACTTC. Amino acid sequence: CASSRQTSNPYEQYF.

This sequence joins TRBV6-1 and TRBJ2-3; 11 bases align to TRBD2. CDR1 is MNHNS, CDR2 SASEGT, per germline. After removal of 1 base from V and 2 bases from J, the junction contained 8 bases not matched to a gene. This CDR3 contains 18 residues. CDR3 nucleotides: TGTGCCAGCAGTGAAGACGGAGCTAGCGGGAGGACCACAGATACGCAGTATTTT. The encoded protein is CASSEDGASGRTTDTQYF.

The chain links TRBV5-1 to TRBJ1-1; 7 nucleotides line up with TRBD1. After removal of 0 bases from V and 3 bases from J, the junction contained 8 bases not matched to a gene. Germline loops: CDR1 SGHRS, CDR2 YFSETQ. The CDR3 covers 16 residues. In DNA form, the CDR3 reads TGCGCCAGCAGCTTGGCAGGGGGAGATAGCTACACTGAAGCTTTCTTT. Its translation is CASSLAGGDSYTEAFF. Together with reference TRBV5-1 and TRBJ1-1, the CDR3 gives the full variable domain: KAGVTQTPRYLIKTRGQQVTLSCSPISGHRSVSWYQQTPGQGLQFLFEYFSETQRNKGNFPGRFSGRQFSNSRSEMNVSTLELGDSALYLCASSLAGGDSYTEAFFGQGTRLTVV.

Of note for this clone: The sample holds other DNA sequences that translate to the same CDR3. The chain joins TRBV6-5 to TRBJ1-2, with 9 nucleotides matching TRBD1. After removal of 0 bases from V and 4 bases from J, the junction contained 3 bases not matched to a gene. The CDR3 runs to 15 residues. The germline gives CDR1 MNHEY, CDR2 SVGAGI. CDR3 in amino acids: CASSYSTGGVYGYTF. The CDR3 region has the DNA TGTGCCAGCAGTTACTCGACAGGGGGTGTCTATGGCTACACCTTC.

The chain joins TRBV7-8 to TRBJ2-2, with D possibly being TRBD1 (5 bases). V gave up 0 bases and J gave up 3 bases, with 5 bases separating them. Germline loops: CDR1 SGHVS, CDR2 FQNEAQ. The CDR3 consists of 14 residues. The CDR3 DNA reads TGTGCCAGCAGCTTAGCGGGGCACACCGGGGAGCTGTTTTTT. This codes for CASSLAGHTGELFF.

This clone was observed a single time. This chain links TRBV28 with TRBJ2-6, with 9 bases identical to TRBD1. V trimming: 3 bases; J trimming: 0 bases; junction bases outside the gene matches: 9. The CDR3 is 19 residues long. From germline, CDR1 is MDHEN and CDR2 SYDVKM. CDR3 in DNA: TGTGCCAGCAGTTTTAATCCGGGACAGGGATACTCTGGGGCCAACGTCCTGACTTTC. Translation: CASSFNPGQGYSGANVLTF.

The chain combines TRBV29-1 with TRBJ2-3; D gene ambiguous. This CDR3 comprises 13 residues. Trimming stripped 7 bases from V and 5 bases from J, with 16 bases between. CDR1 is SQVTM, CDR2 ANQGSEA, per germline. Written as DNA, the CDR3 is TGCAGCGCCGAAATAGATAAAAGAGATACGCAGTATTTT. It encodes CSAEIDKRDTQYF.

This clone has a handful of counts. This chain uses TRBV6-1 with TRBJ2-7; TRBD1 matches 8 bases. V dropped 4 bases and J dropped 7; count of bases not matched to a gene: 12. Germline values: CDR1 MNHNS, CDR2 SASEGT. The CDR3 contains 15 residues. Here the CDR3 reads CASSGNQGALGEQYF. In nucleotides, the CDR3 is TGTGCCAGCAGTGGAAACCAGGGGGCGTTGGGAGAGCAGTACTTC.

The DNA for the CDR3 is TGCGCCAGCAGCCTACAGGGTTCGGATACGCAGTATTTT. Encoded protein: CASSLQGSDTQYF. The V gene is TRBV10-1, the J gene TRBJ2-3; weak D call: TRBD1 (6 bases). The germline V gene has CDR1 WNHNN and CDR2 SYGVQD (reference sequence). Trimming took off 6 bases at V and 6 bases at J, with 13 bases between the two ends. CDR3 length equals 13 residues.

The J gene is TRBJ1-4, the V gene TRBV28; D ambiguous. This CDR3 comprises 15 residues. The V end was cut by 4 bases, the J end by 7 bases, with 16 bases between. Germline-derived CDR1 and CDR2 are MDHEN and SYDVKM. CDR3 residues: CASSSSTAGGEKLFF. Written as DNA, the CDR3 is TGTGCCAGCAGTTCATCGACTGCGGGAGGTGAAAAACTGTTTTTT. The full variable domain, in which reference TRBV28 and TRBJ1-4 provide the parts outside the CDR3, is DVKVTQSSRYLVKRTGEKVFLECVQDMDHENMFWYRQDPGLGLRLIYFSYDVKMKEKGDIPEGYSVSREKKERFSLILESASTNQTSMYLCASSSSTAGGEKLFFGSGTQLSVL.

The chain combines TRBV6-5 with TRBJ1-2, with TRBD1 as a possible D gene (5 bases). The germline V and J ends were trimmed by 6 bases and 4 bases, with 12 bases remaining between them. This CDR3 comprises 13 residues. Germline assignment: CDR1 MNHEY and CDR2 SVGAGI. The CDR3 nucleotides are TGTGCCAGCAGCCCTCTGGGACTCTATGGCTACACCTTC. As protein: CASSPLGLYGYTF.

The chain joins TRBV5-1 to TRBJ2-7, with 12 bases lining up with TRBD2. The junction had 6 bases not matched to a gene; V was cut back by 0 bases and J by 5 bases. CDR3 length equals 16 residues. The germline CDR1 and CDR2 sequences are SGHRS and YFSETQ. The CDR3 protein is CASSLDLAGGPHEQYF. CDR3 sequence (DNA): TGCGCCAGCAGCTTGGACCTAGCGGGGGGGCCTCACGAGCAGTACTTC.

This clone was counted only a few times. V usage is TRBV27 and J usage is TRBJ2-7; D is uncertain. The ends were cut back, 7 bases at V and 3 bases at J, with 22 bases in the middle. CDR1 is MNHEY, CDR2 SMNVEV, per germline (reference sequence). This CDR3 is 16 amino acids long. CDR3 protein: CASIKTPPATLYEQYF. As DNA, the CDR3 is TGTGCCAGCATAAAAACCCCCCCAGCGACTCTCTACGAGCAGTACTTC.

This chain connects TRBV9 to TRBJ2-3; TRBD2 matches at 7 bases. Germline CDR1 and CDR2: SGDLS and YYNGEE. CDR3 length: 15 residues. V was pared by 0 bases and J by 1 base, with 2 bases of the junction left unmatched. The CDR3 DNA sequence: TGTGCCAGCAGCGTAGGTCTAGCGGGCACAGATACGCAGTATTTT. This codes for CASSVGLAGTDTQYF.

The CDR3 here is CASSLSYNSPLHF. The DNA for the CDR3 is TGTGCCAGCAGTCTCTCCTATAATTCACCCCTCCACTTT. The V call is TRBV28, the J call TRBJ1-6; D call uncertain. Trimming left V 5 bases short and J 0 bases short, with 2 bases between. CDR3 length equals 13 residues. The V gene's germline CDR1 is MDHEN and CDR2 SYDVKM. Supplemented by reference TRBV28 and TRBJ1-6, the full variable domain reads DVKVTQSSRYLVKRTGEKVFLECVQDMDHENMFWYRQDPGLGLRLIYFSYDVKMKEKGDIPEGYSVSREKKERFSLILESASTNQTSMYLCASSLSYNSPLHFGNGTRLTVT.

The chain couples TRBV6-5 to TRBJ1-1, with unresolved D. CDR3 length: 13 amino acids. The ends were cut back, 8 bases at V and 2 bases at J, with 12 bases in the middle. Germline V gene data show CDR1 as MNHEY and CDR2 as SVGAGI. This CDR3 reads CASRWEFNTEAFF. The CDR3, as DNA: TGTGCCAGCCGATGGGAGTTCAACACTGAAGCTTTCTTT.

The chain couples TRBV7-9 to TRBJ2-3; the match to TRBD1 covers 8 bases. Germline V gives CDR1 SEHNR, CDR2 FQNEAQ (reference sequence). The CDR3 is 17 residues long. After removal of 5 bases from V and 4 bases from J, the junction contained 14 bases not matched to a gene. In nucleotides, the CDR3 is TGTGCCAGCAGCCTAAACTATGGACAGGGAGGTCCAGATACGCAGTATTTT. As protein: CASSLNYGQGGPDTQYF.

This clone was counted only a few times. The genes are TRBV5-4 and TRBJ2-7; TRBD2 might be the D (6 bases). V shed 0 bases and J shed 6 bases, with 22 bases lying between them. CDR3 size: 17 residues. CDR1 is SGHNT, CDR2 YYREEE, per germline (reference sequence). For the CDR3, the DNA is TGTGCCAGCAGCTTGGCCGTGGCCGGGACTGGGCCCATCGAGCAGTACTTC. The encoded protein is CASSLAVAGTGPIEQYF.

The chain joins TRBV5-1 to TRBJ2-7; 8 nucleotides line up with TRBD1. The germline V gene has CDR1 SGHRS and CDR2 YFSETQ. After removal of 4 bases from V and 3 bases from J, the junction contained 6 bases not matched to a gene. This CDR3 region has 14 residues. The CDR3 bases are TGCGCCAGCAGCCATAACGGACAGGGCTACGAGCAGTACTTC. This sequence encodes CASSHNGQGYEQYF.

This clone was picked up a small number of times. The chain uses TRBV7-9 and TRBJ2-2, with D maybe TRBD1 (6 bases). The length of the CDR3 is 13 residues. Deletions cut 5 bases from V and 6 bases from J, with 10 bases between. Germline lookup yields CDR1 SEHNR and CDR2 FQNEAQ (reference sequence). CDR3 residues: CASSPRGSGELFF. As DNA, the CDR3 is TGTGCCAGCAGCCCGAGGGGGTCCGGGGAGCTGTTTTTT.

This clone has just a few counts. The chain employs TRBV7-9 and TRBJ2-5; the D gene is possibly TRBD1 (6 bases). This CDR3 region has 14 residues. The germline V gene has CDR1 SEHNR and CDR2 FQNEAQ (reference sequence). V was trimmed by 1 base and J by 2 bases, leaving 8 bases between them. The CDR3 protein is CASSLVGQQETQYF. The CDR3 DNA sequence: TGTGCCAGCAGCTTAGTTGGACAGCAAGAGACCCAGTACTTC.

This clone was found a few times. The J gene is TRBJ1-1, the V gene TRBV27; 7 bases are a match to TRBD1. The CDR3 runs to 17 residues. The ends lost 5 bases at V and 2 bases at J; junction bases unmatched: 14. In germline, CDR1 is MNHEY, CDR2 SMNVEV (reference sequence). The CDR3: CASSRILKGGVNTEAFF. Written as DNA, the CDR3 is TGTGCCAGCAGTCGGATTTTAAAAGGGGGCGTAAACACTGAAGCTTTCTTT.

This clone was detected only once. The rearrangement links TRBV28 to TRBJ1-5; possible D gene TRBD1, 5 bases. The CDR3 runs 16 residues. Per the germline V gene, CDR1 is MDHEN and CDR2 is SYDVKM. The V end lost 3 bases, the J end lost 3 bases, and 15 bases lay between the germline ends. The CDR3 bases are TGTGCCAGCAGTTTCCTAGACAGTAAGCTCAATCAGCCCCAGCATTTT. Translation: CASSFLDSKLNQPQHF.

This clone was seen a few times. This chain joins TRBV2 and TRBJ1-5; the D gene is possibly TRBD1 (6 bases). This CDR3 is built from 14 residues. In germline, CDR1 is SNHLY, CDR2 FYNNEI. The V end lost 8 bases, the J end lost 0 bases, and 11 bases lay between the germline ends. The CDR3 spells CASSWTASNQPQHF. The CDR3 DNA sequence: TGTGCCAGCTCATGGACAGCTAGCAATCAGCCCCAGCATTTT.

V usage is TRBV6-5 and J usage is TRBJ1-1, with D possibly TRBD1 on 6 matching bases. The CDR3 runs 15 residues. Per germline, CDR1 MNHEY and CDR2 SVGAGI. Trimming cost V 4 bases and J 6 bases, with 18 bases left between them. CDR3 DNA sequence: TGTGCCAGCAGTTTTTTTTTCGTGGGGGCGTCTGAAGCTTTCTTT. It translates to CASSFFFVGASEAFF.

This clone came up once. The rearrangement joins TRBV5-8 to TRBJ1-4; 7 nucleotides line up with TRBD1. Per the germline V gene, CDR1 is SGHTS and CDR2 is YDEGEE. The CDR3 length is 16 residues. The V gene end was trimmed by 4 bases and the J gene end by 10 bases; junction bases not matched to a gene: 16. This CDR3 reads CASSPQRQGQSGKLFF. The CDR3 nucleotides are TGTGCCAGCAGCCCCCAGCGACAGGGCCAATCCGGAAAACTGTTTTTT.

The chain uses TRBV6-1 and TRBJ1-5; D not resolved. The CDR3 covers 14 residues. Germline lookup yields CDR1 MNHNS and CDR2 SASEGT. Trimming stripped 6 bases from V and 0 bases from J, with 9 bases between. CDR3 in amino acids: CASRGDYSNQPQHF. CDR3 DNA: TGTGCCAGCAGAGGAGATTATAGCAATCAGCCCCAGCATTTT.

This clone was found once. The gene calls are TRBV5-1 and TRBJ2-3; a possible D gene is TRBD2 (5 bases). CDR3 length: 15 amino acids. Germline V gene lookup returns CDR1 SGHRS and CDR2 YFSETQ. Trimming removed 1 base from V and 0 bases from J, with 9 bases in between. The CDR3 loop is CASSLYGVSTDTQYF. Written as DNA, the CDR3 is TGCGCCAGCAGCTTGTACGGGGTCAGCACAGATACGCAGTATTTT.

The chain combines TRBV7-2 with TRBJ1-1; D is unresolved. Deletions cut 4 bases from V and 0 bases from J, with 12 bases between. The CDR3 runs 15 residues. Germline CDR1 SGHTA, CDR2 FQGNSA. The CDR3, as DNA: TGTGCCAGCAGCTCTGGTATTAGCATGAACACTGAAGCTTTCTTT. Its protein product is CASSSGISMNTEAFF.